The clone carrying this T cell receptor (beta chain) was observed a handful of times. The data were obtained in a study of blood T cell repertoires in COVID-19. Study-level information: Spain, Italy and the United States supplied samples that represented acute and convalescent COVID-19. PBMCs, B-cell-depleted T cells, or T cells provided the cDNA or gDNA that made up the material.

Profiling relied on immunoSEQ multiplex PCR, and the TCRdb table lists in-frame clones only, not all of them. The profile shows some 140,000 clones, about 86% of them singletons. Donors were grouped by their self-reported clinical history. Cohort 3 donors counted as recovered after two negative PCRs, clearance, or resolved symptoms. The sequenced sample was PBMCs or T cells enriched from blood (not recorded which). The clonotype comes from a man in his fifties or sixties who had recovered from COVID-19.

The CDR3 protein is CASKIPGESGYTF. CDR3 coding DNA: TGTGCCAGCAAAATTCCGGGGGAGAGCGGCTACACCTTC. The chain recombines TRBV28 with TRBJ1-2; D is perhaps TRBD1 (5 bases). V shed 7 bases and J shed 8 bases, with 17 bases lying between them. The germline CDR1 and CDR2 sequences are MDHEN and SYDVKM. This CDR3 is 13 amino acids long.